Listed below are T cell receptor beta chains from one sample, sequenced in a study of blood T cell repertoires in COVID-19. Only in-frame clones appear in the TCRdb table, and some are missing; sequencing was by immunoSEQ multiplex PCR. The table includes some 290,000 clones, more than 75% detected once. What was sequenced was PBMCs or T cells enriched from blood (not recorded which). These receptors all come from a woman aged 40-49 years with acute COVID-19. The CDR3 runs from the conserved cysteine through the conserved F or W. A D gene is named only where the DNA matches it firmly. Not every row has a clone size; where given, it reads once, few, many or a size class.

v_call	j_call	d_call	clone_size	cdr3_nt	cdr3_aa
TRBV15	TRBJ2-5	-	-	TGTGCCACCACCCCCCGGGGAGTCGTAGAGACCCAGTACTTC	CATTPRGVVETQYF
TRBV2	TRBJ1-5	TRBD1	-	TGTGCCAGCAGTACAGGGGGTGGGAATCAGCCCCAGCATTTT	CASSTGGGNQPQHF
TRBV6-5	TRBJ2-7	-	-	TGTGCCAGCAGCCTGGGGGCAGAGCAGTACTTC	CASSLGAEQYF
TRBV7-6	TRBJ2-3	TRBD2	-	TGTGCCAGCAGCAAGAGATGGGCTAGCGGGGACCCTAGCACAGATACGCAGTATTTT	CASSKRWASGDPSTDTQYF
TRBV11-3	TRBJ2-2	-	-	TGTGCCAGCAGCTTTACTAGCTCGGGCACCGGGGAGCTGTTTTTT	CASSFTSSGTGELFF
TRBV7-9	TRBJ2-7	TRBD2	-	TGTGCCAGCAGCTCCACTAGCGGGACTTCCTACGAGCAGTACTTC	CASSSTSGTSYEQYF
TRBV2	TRBJ1-3	-	once	TGTGCCAGCAAGACGGGACACCTCTCTGGAAACACCATATATTTT	CASKTGHLSGNTIYF
TRBV28	TRBJ1-6	TRBD1	once	TGTGCCAGCAGTTCCACTGACAGGGGGGTGAATTCACCCCTCCACTTT	CASSSTDRGVNSPLHF
TRBV11-3	TRBJ2-3	TRBD1	once	TGTGCCAGCAGCTTAGATCGGGACAGGGAAAGACCGACGCAGTATTTT	CASSLDRDRERPTQYF
TRBV7-8	TRBJ2-3	-	-	TGTGCCAGCAGCTATGGGACTTCTACAGATACGCAGTATTTT	CASSYGTSTDTQYF
TRBV4-1	TRBJ1-2	TRBD1	-	TGCGCCAGCAGCCTCCGGGACAGGCTATTCTATGGCTACACCTTC	CASSLRDRLFYGYTF
TRBV28	TRBJ1-1	-	-	TGTGCCAGCAGTTTGAGCAGACAGGCTAAAAACACTGAAGCTTTCTTT	CASSLSRQAKNTEAFF
TRBV14	TRBJ2-7	TRBD2	-	TGTGCCAGCAGCCCAGAACCTAGCGGGGGGTCCCTCTACGAGCAGTACTTC	CASSPEPSGGSLYEQYF
TRBV5-1	TRBJ2-1	-	-	TGCGCCAGCAGAGCTCCGGGTTCCTCCTACAATGAGCAGTTCTTC	CASRAPGSSYNEQFF
TRBV19	TRBJ1-6	TRBD1	-	TGTGCCAGTAGTATTTCTATACCATTTTTCGGGACAGGATATTCACCCCTCCACTTT	CASSISIPFFGTGYSPLHF
TRBV19	TRBJ2-1	-	-	TGTGCCAGTAGTGACCCTGGCGGAACTTCAAACAATGAGCAGTTCTTC	CASSDPGGTSNNEQFF
TRBV5-1	TRBJ2-2	-	-	TGCGCCAGCAGCTTCCAGGGCACAACCGGGGAGCTGTTTTTT	CASSFQGTTGELFF
TRBV4-3	TRBJ2-4	-	-	TGCGCCAGCAGTTACAGGACGGACCCCCCAGGCATTCAGTACTTC	CASSYRTDPPGIQYF
TRBV18	TRBJ1-6	TRBD1	-	TGTGCCAGCTCACCACCACAGGGGGTGGATTCACCCCTCCACTTT	CASSPPQGVDSPLHF
TRBV3-1/TRBV3-2	TRBJ2-7	-	-	TGTGCCAGCAGCCAAGGTGGAGGGGCTGTCGAGCAGTACTTC	CASSQGGGAVEQYF
TRBV30	TRBJ1-5	-	-	TGTGCCTGGAGTGTGAAAGGGGCAGGGAGCAATCAGCCCCAGCATTTT	CAWSVKGAGSNQPQHF
TRBV28	TRBJ2-7	TRBD1	-	TGTGCCAGCAGTTCTCCGGGAACAGGGGTAAGGAACGAGCAGTACTTC	CASSSPGTGVRNEQYF
TRBV6-2/TRBV6-3	TRBJ1-1	-	-	TGTGCCAGCAGTTACTCCCCCTGGGAGGGCCCCTACTTGAACACTGAAGCTTTCTTT	CASSYSPWEGPYLNTEAFF